The 24 T cell receptor beta chains presented below share a single source sample, sequenced in a study of human T cells and chemical hapten exposure. The time point here: patch test 3, about 24 weeks after DPC sensitization. As for treatment: therapeutic diphenylcyclopropenone sensitization with weekly scalp DPC. MiXCR, applied by TCRdb to the RACE reads, yields one record per CDR3 protein. The profile shows 210,000 or so distinct CDR3 sequences, under 30% of them singletons. The source material was whole blood, sampled in connection with sensitization to the hapten diphenylcyclopropenone (DPC). Receptors originate from a woman aged 40 to 55 with alopecia areata. Some clones in this sample may be carry-over from other donors' samples.

The V and J genes are TRBV10-3 and TRBJ2-3; 8 bases match TRBD2. J was trimmed by 1 base and V by 5 bases; bases with no gene match: 8. Germline CDR1 ENHRY, CDR2 SYGVKD. The CDR3 has 16 residues. CDR3 coding DNA: TGTGCCATCAGTAGAACTAGCGGTCTCGGCACAGATACGCAGTATTTT. Translating gives CAISRTSGLGTDTQYF.

In this sample, this clonotype turned up a few times. The chain uses TRBV29-1 and TRBJ2-3, with D perhaps TRBD2 (6 bases). Germline-derived CDR1 and CDR2 are SQVTM and ANQGSEA. CDR3 length: 13 residues. The V gene lost 6 bases and the J gene lost 2 bases, with 12 bases spanning the gap. The CDR3 DNA is TGCAGCGTCCAGCGGGCCCTCACAGATACGCAGTATTTT. It specifies CSVQRALTDTQYF.

The rearrangement links TRBV6-2 or TRBV6-3 to TRBJ2-7; D is undetermined. Germline CDR1 is MNHEY and CDR2 is SVGEGT. The CDR3 covers 14 residues. The V end lost 8 bases, the J end lost 0 bases, and 14 bases lay between the germline ends. In DNA, the CDR3 is TGTGCCAGCTTAGGAGCGCGACCCTCCTACGAGCAGTACTTC. Amino acid sequence: CASLGARPSYEQYF.

There are a few counts of this clonotype. This chain connects TRBV29-1 to TRBJ2-5; D gene unclear. This CDR3 spans 13 amino acids. Germline V gives CDR1 SQVTM, CDR2 ANQGSEA. The V end was cut by 4 bases, the J end by 5 bases, with 14 bases between. The DNA for the CDR3 is TGCAGCGTTGGAAGGGCCGGCATGGAGACCCAGTACTTC. This codes for CSVGRAGMETQYF.

This clonotype was picked up a small number of times. The genes are TRBV7-2 and TRBJ2-7; D gene unclear. V was pared by 5 bases and J by 0 bases, with 14 bases between. Germline values: CDR1 SGHTA, CDR2 FQGNSA. This CDR3 region has 15 residues. This CDR3 reads CASSRAATPSYEQYF. The CDR3 DNA follows: TGTGCCAGCAGCCGTGCGGCTACCCCCTCCTACGAGCAGTACTTC.

The table lists this clonotype with a few counts. V and J are TRBV20-1 and TRBJ2-1; D is possibly TRBD2 (6 bases). CDR3 length: 14 amino acids. Germline V CDR1 and CDR2: DFQATT, SNEGSKA (reference sequence). Trimming pared 5 bases from V and 9 bases from J, leaving 20 bases between. The CDR3: CSAPVPGVGSEQFF. In DNA form, the CDR3 reads TGCAGTGCTCCCGTCCCGGGGGTGGGAAGTGAGCAGTTCTTC.

This rearrangement joins TRBV28 to TRBJ1-2; TRBD1 matches 7 bases. From germline, CDR1 is MDHEN and CDR2 SYDVKM. Unmatched junction bases numbered 5, after V lost 5 bases and J lost 2 bases. This CDR3 has 14 residues. The CDR3 bases are TGTGCCAGCAGTCAGGGGGGAAGGAACTATGGCTACACCTTC. This sequence encodes CASSQGGRNYGYTF.

This clonotype was seen more than once but under ten times. J is TRBJ2-1 and V is TRBV20-1; 9 bases align to TRBD1. The CDR3 runs 15 residues. Losses at the gene ends were 7 bases for V and 6 bases for J; bases not matched to a gene: 13. Germline V gene sequence: CDR1 DFQATT, CDR2 SNEGSKA (reference sequence). CDR3: CSVTTGDRVGNEQFF. The CDR3 DNA reads as TGCAGTGTTACGACAGGGGACAGGGTAGGCAATGAGCAGTTCTTC.

The chain couples TRBV27 to TRBJ2-7; D might be TRBD2 (5 bases). The germline V and J ends were trimmed by 5 bases and 0 bases, with 14 bases remaining between them. CDR3 size: 15 residues. Germline loops: CDR1 MNHEY, CDR2 SMNVEV (reference sequence). The CDR3 loop reads CASSPDTGSSYEQYF. In DNA form, the CDR3 reads TGTGCCAGCAGTCCAGACACGGGGAGCTCCTACGAGCAGTACTTC.

The chain links TRBV11-2 to TRBJ2-1; TRBD2 matches 11 bases. This CDR3 spans 14 amino acids. Per germline, CDR1 SGHAT and CDR2 FQNNGV. V was pared by 3 bases and J by 5 bases, with 0 bases of the junction left unmatched. Here the CDR3 reads CASSLGLADNEQFF. CDR3 DNA sequence: TGTGCCAGCAGCTTGGGACTAGCGGACAATGAGCAGTTCTTC.

This clonotype has just one count. The V and J genes are TRBV20-1 and TRBJ2-1, with 12 bases identical to TRBD2. CDR1 is DFQATT, CDR2 SNEGSKA, per germline (reference sequence). The CDR3 extends over 16 amino acids. J lost 10 bases, V lost 0 bases, and 10 bases had no gene match. The CDR3 region is CSARDGASGRAGEQFF. In nucleotides, the CDR3 is TGCAGTGCTAGAGATGGGGCTAGCGGGAGGGCTGGAGAGCAGTTCTTC.

The genes are TRBV11-3 and TRBJ2-2; 7 bases fit TRBD1. CDR1 is SGHNT and CDR2 is YENEEA in the germline V gene. The CDR3 covers 15 residues. Trimming at V came to 5 bases and at J to 0 bases, leaving 3 bases not matched to a gene. CDR3: CASSPGGSNTGELFF. DNA of the CDR3: TGTGCCAGCAGCCCAGGGGGATCGAACACCGGGGAGCTGTTTTTT. The full variable domain, rest sourced from reference TRBV11-3 and TRBJ2-2, is EAGVVQSPRYKIIEKKQPVAFWCNPISGHNTLYWYLQNLGQGPELLIRYENEEAVDDSQLPKDRFSAERLKGVDSTLKIQPAELGDSAVYLCASSPGGSNTGELFFGEGSRLTVL.

The gene calls are TRBV6-5 and TRBJ1-1; D gene ambiguous. Germline V gives CDR1 MNHEY, CDR2 SVGAGI. The V gene lost 5 bases and the J gene lost 7 bases, with 14 bases spanning the gap. The CDR3 has 13 amino acids. The DNA of the CDR3 is TGTGCCAGCAGTCGAGAGACCGCGGTTGAAGCTTTCTTT. Its translation: CASSRETAVEAFF.

This clonotype was counted only a few times. The chain employs TRBV28 and TRBJ2-3; TRBD2 agrees at 11 bases. The CDR3 extends over 15 amino acids. V dropped 5 bases and J dropped 4; count of bases not matched to a gene: 5. Germline V CDR1 and CDR2: MDHEN, SYDVKM. The CDR3 is CASSGVAGGADTQYF. CDR3 bases: TGTGCCAGCAGTGGGGTAGCGGGAGGGGCAGATACGCAGTATTTT.

This clonotype has at least ten counts. V and J are TRBV20-1 and TRBJ2-3; 9 bases match TRBD1. Germline V gives CDR1 DFQATT, CDR2 SNEGSKA (reference sequence). J gave up 1 base and V 5 bases, and 4 bases lay outside the gene matches. The CDR3 is made up of 14 amino acids. DNA for the CDR3: TGCAGTGCTGGTCACAGGGGGCGCACAGATACGCAGTATTTT. This gives the protein CSAGHRGRTDTQYF.

This clonotype has a count of ten or more. CDR3 amino acids: CSVNSGAHEQYF. The CDR3 nucleotides read TGCAGCGTCAACTCAGGGGCCCACGAGCAGTACTTC. This rearrangement joins TRBV29-1 to TRBJ2-7, with D tentatively TRBD1 (6 bases). The CDR3 covers 12 residues. Trimming stripped 6 bases from V and 5 bases from J, with 14 bases between. Germline V gene sequence: CDR1 SQVTM, CDR2 ANQGSEA.

Here the CDR3 reads CASSQDSALAGEETQYF. CDR3 in DNA: TGTGCCAGCAGCCAAGATTCCGCACTAGCGGGAGAAGAGACCCAGTACTTC. V is TRBV4-2 and J is TRBJ2-5; 11 positions match TRBD2. The CDR3 consists of 17 residues. Germline loops: CDR1 LGHNA, CDR2 YNFKEQ. J was trimmed by 3 bases and V by 0 bases; bases with no gene match: 6.

The gene calls are TRBV19 and TRBJ1-5; maybe TRBD1 (5 bases). V was trimmed by 3 bases and J by 9 bases, leaving 12 bases between them. This CDR3 is 13 amino acids long. In germline, CDR1 is LNHDA, CDR2 SQIVND (reference sequence). In nucleotides, the CDR3 is TGTGCCAGTAGTATTCAGGGAAAAGGGCCCCAGCATTTT. Its translation is CASSIQGKGPQHF.

This clonotype was seen more than once but under ten times. The V call is TRBV5-8, the J call TRBJ1-5; 9 bases line up with TRBD1. Germline V CDR1 and CDR2: SGHTS, YDEGEE. With 0 bases clipped from V and 4 bases from J, the junction kept 14 bases outside the gene matches. The CDR3 has 19 residues. CDR3 DNA sequence: TGTGCCAGCAGCTTGGTCCCGGACAGGGGCCATGGAGGGAATCAGCCCCAGCATTTT. Amino acid sequence: CASSLVPDRGHGGNQPQHF.

This clonotype came up a few times. This chain uses TRBV28 with TRBJ2-3; D is ambiguous. This CDR3 is 14 amino acids long. V gave up 4 bases and J gave up 4 bases, with 12 bases separating them. Looked up from germline, CDR1 is MDHEN and CDR2 is SYDVKM. The CDR3 DNA follows: TGTGCCAGCAGTTCGGGCGGTTTGGCAGATACGCAGTATTTT. Encoded protein: CASSSGGLADTQYF.

This clonotype was counted only a few times. The chain joins TRBV6-5 to TRBJ2-1; 7 positions match TRBD2. CDR3 length equals 13 residues. The trim removed 6 bases at V and 9 bases at J, leaving 8 bases unmatched. Germline V gene data show CDR1 as MNHEY and CDR2 as SVGAGI. CDR3: CASRALGEGEQFF. CDR3 nucleotide sequence: TGTGCCAGCAGAGCACTGGGGGAGGGTGAGCAGTTCTTC.

The chain combines TRBV11-2 with TRBJ1-2, with TRBD1 matching 8 bases. With 5 bases clipped from V and 5 bases from J, the junction kept 13 bases outside the gene matches. CDR1 and CDR2 (germline): SGHAT, FQNNGV. The CDR3 is 16 amino acids. In DNA form, the CDR3 reads TGTGCCAGCAGCCCAATTCCGGGACAGGTCGGGTATGGCTACACCTTC. It encodes CASSPIPGQVGYGYTF. Looking up the rest from reference TRBV11-2 and TRBJ1-2 gives the full variable domain: EAGVAQSPRYKIIEKRQSVAFWCNPISGHATLYWYQQILGQGPKLLIQFQNNGVVDDSQLPKDRFSAERLKGVDSTLKIQPAKLEDSAVYLCASSPIPGQVGYGYTFGSGTRLTVV.

This clonotype was seen only a few times. The rearrangement links TRBV2 to TRBJ1-5; D is uncertain. Per the germline V gene, CDR1 is SNHLY and CDR2 is FYNNEI. V was pared by 3 bases and J by 3 bases, with 12 bases between. CDR3 length equals 15 residues. The CDR3 nucleotides are TGTGCCAGCAGTGAGCTCAGCAGAGCCAATCAGCCCCAGCATTTT. It encodes CASSELSRANQPQHF.

This clonotype was counted at least ten times. This chain joins TRBV4-3 and TRBJ2-4, with 10 bases aligning to TRBD2. Germline V gene sequence: CDR1 LGHNA, CDR2 YSLEER. Trimming took 0 bases from V and 1 from J; bases not matched to a gene: 12. The CDR3 consists of 20 residues. The DNA for the CDR3 is TGCGCCAGCAGCCAAGACCCAGGGACTAGCGACAGACTGGCCAAAAACATTCAGTACTTC. Translation gives CASSQDPGTSDRLAKNIQYF.